Listed below are T cell receptor beta chains from one sample, sequenced in a study of blood T cell repertoires in COVID-19. TCRdb's table, derived via immunoSEQ multiplex PCR, lists solely in-frame clones and lacks some. The data contain 120,000 or so clones, around four fifths of them singletons. Sequencing was done on a sample of peripheral blood. The receptor set was obtained from a man aged 55 to 70 with active or convalescent COVID-19. CDR3s include the opening cysteine and the closing phenylalanine or tryptophan. Each record gives: J gene, D gene, clone size, V gene, CDR3 protein, CDR3 DNA. A D gene is named only where the DNA matches it firmly. The size of a clone is reported for some rows only, either as once, few or many, or as a class for expanded clones.

J: TRBJ1-1
D: TRBD1
size: -
V: TRBV6-2/TRBV6-3
CDR3: CASSHLTGVEAFF
DNA: TGTGCCAGCAGCCATCTTACAGGGGTTGAAGCTTTCTTT

J: TRBJ1-5
D: -
size: -
V: TRBV14
CDR3: CASYTGFNQPQHF
DNA: TGTGCCAGCTATACAGGGTTCAATCAGCCCCAGCATTTT

J: TRBJ1-3
D: TRBD1
size: -
V: TRBV6-5
CDR3: CASSQGAGQNTIYF
DNA: TGTGCCAGCAGCCAGGGGGCAGGGCAGAACACCATATATTTT

J: TRBJ1-4
D: TRBD1
size: -
V: TRBV15
CDR3: CATRDRGQGNEKLFF
DNA: TGTGCCACCCGGGACAGGGGGCAGGGAAATGAAAAACTGTTTTTT

J: TRBJ2-2
D: -
size: -
V: TRBV7-3
CDR3: CASSPRGGGNTGELFF
DNA: TGTGCCAGCAGCCCACGGGGAGGCGGAAACACCGGGGAGCTGTTTTTT

J: TRBJ2-2
D: -
size: -
V: TRBV19
CDR3: CASSTEVNTGELFF
DNA: TGTGCCAGTAGTACCGAGGTAAACACCGGGGAGCTGTTTTTT

J: TRBJ1-1
D: TRBD1
size: few
V: TRBV28
CDR3: CASTGHRQGYLEAFF
DNA: TGTGCCAGCACGGGCCATAGACAGGGGTATCTAGAAGCTTTCTTT

J: TRBJ2-5
D: TRBD2
size: -
V: TRBV11-2
CDR3: CASSLTSGLATETQYF
DNA: TGTGCCAGCAGCTTGACTTCCGGACTAGCTACGGAGACCCAGTACTTC

J: TRBJ2-3
D: -
size: -
V: TRBV12-3/TRBV12-4
CDR3: CASSSTDTQYF
DNA: TGTGCCAGCAGTTCAACAGATACGCAGTATTTT

J: TRBJ2-1
D: TRBD2
size: -
V: TRBV11-2
CDR3: CASSPSSGKSYNEQFF
DNA: TGTGCCAGCAGCCCCTCTAGCGGGAAGTCCTACAATGAGCAGTTCTTC